This note documents a single T cell receptor beta chain sequence. CDR1 is SEHNR and CDR2 is FQNEAQ in the germline V gene (reference sequence). V shed 5 bases, J shed 3 bases, and the junction held 18 bases outside the gene matches. The CDR3 covers 18 residues. TCR beta CDR3 regions were amplified from RNA transcripts. In the first-round RT-PCR of the TCR CDR3, the HTBI primer set was used. Using its own MiXCR run on the multiplex PCR reads, TCRdb lists one record per CDR3 protein. The sample has around 620,000 distinct CDR3 sequences, about 17% seen once. This record belongs to a study of T cells in Graves' hyperthyroidism and ophthalmopathy.

The receptor comes from a woman aged 25-40 years with Graves' hyperthyroidism. This chain joins TRBV7-9 and TRBJ2-7, with 8 positions matching TRBD2. The sequencing sample was made of blood. The chain's CDR3 is CASSPLKTGTRGIYEQYF. The CDR3 coding sequence is TGTGCCAGCAGCCCACTAAAGACCGGGACTAGGGGAATCTACGAGCAGTACTTC. Together with reference TRBV7-9 and TRBJ2-7, the CDR3 gives the full variable domain: DTGVSQNPRHKITKRGQNVTFRCDPISEHNRLYWYRQTLGQGPEFLTYFQNEAQLEKSRLLSDRFSAERPKGSFSTLEIQRTEQGDSAMYLCASSPLKTGTRGIYEQYFGPGTRLTVT.